This TCR beta chain was identified during a study of T-cell reconstitution after alpha-beta-depleted transplantation in children. There are many counts of this clonotype. Preparation of the TCRbeta library used unique molecular identifiers. TCRdb passed the PCR reads through MiXCR, listing each CDR3 protein once. Of more than 200,000 distinct CDR3 sequences in the sample, 7% to 9% are singletons; the top ten hold under 40%. The V gene end was trimmed by 6 bases and the J gene end by 7 bases; junction bases not matched to a gene: 8. CDR1 is MNHEY and CDR2 is SMNVEV in the germline V gene (reference sequence). This CDR3 spans 15 amino acids.

The chain has TRBV27 and TRBJ2-1; 11 nucleotides align to TRBD2. The TCR comes from a male patient aged 2 to 9 who had a stem cell transplant for acute myeloid leukemia, so the T cells may come from the graft donor. The sequenced sample was PBMCs, mostly from graft donor cells, obtained 360 days after TCRalphabeta/CD19-depleted stem cell transplant. In nucleotides, the CDR3 is TGTGCCAGCAGCCGGACTAGCGGGTTTTTTAATGAGCAGTTCTTC. Protein product: CASSRTSGFFNEQFF.